These T cell receptor beta chains were read from a single sample in a study of blood T cell repertoires in COVID-19. TCRdb keeps only in-frame clones here, not all; method: immunoSEQ multiplex PCR. Of roughly 120,000 clones listed, about 88% are singletons. Sequencing was carried out using peripheral blood. Receptors originate from a man in his fifties or sixties with active COVID-19. CDR3s include the opening cysteine and the closing phenylalanine or tryptophan.

V: TRBV5-6
J: TRBJ1-1
CDR3: CASSFGPLGEAFF

V: TRBV7-2
J: TRBJ2-5
CDR3: CASSRWRSQETQYF

V: TRBV7-9
J: TRBJ2-3
CDR3: CASSPYTDTQYF

V: TRBV4-1
J: TRBJ2-1
CDR3: CASSQELMDRANEQFF

V: TRBV28
J: TRBJ1-1
CDR3: CASGTLRRVNTEAFF

V: TRBV15
J: TRBJ2-5
CDR3: CATSTPSLGAETQYF

V: TRBV29-1
J: TRBJ2-3
CDR3: CSVEDRGELAGLAHTQYF

V: TRBV21-1
J: TRBJ1-2
CDR3: CASTTGHGNYGYTF

V: TRBV7-8
J: TRBJ2-6
CDR3: CASSPRDTPSGANVLTF

V: TRBV7-2
J: TRBJ2-7
CDR3: CASSLRQGVDEQYF

V: TRBV24-1
J: TRBJ2-1
CDR3: CATSQAGVSYNEQFF

V: TRBV2
J: TRBJ2-2
CDR3: CASSLQGSLNTGELFF

V: TRBV7-2
J: TRBJ2-5
CDR3: CASSLTPRETQYF

V: TRBV10-3
J: TRBJ2-3
CDR3: CAISSFPGKRGQDTQYF

V: TRBV4-2
J: TRBJ2-5
CDR3: CASSPTWGQQETQYF

V: TRBV11-2
J: TRBJ2-3
CDR3: CASSLDPRTSGSTDTQYF

V: TRBV3-1/TRBV3-2
J: TRBJ2-2
CDR3: CASRARTGHTGELFF

V: TRBV15
J: TRBJ1-1
CDR3: CATKPQEARNTEAFF

V: TRBV25-1
J: TRBJ2-2
CDR3: CAAKQGGAGGELFF

V: TRBV5-6
J: TRBJ1-2
CDR3: CASSLGQGGYGYTF

V: TRBV6-5
J: TRBJ2-7
CDR3: CASRRDRAGEQYF

V: TRBV6-5
J: TRBJ1-6
CDR3: CASSPRDRVGSPLHF

V: TRBV5-8
J: TRBJ1-1
CDR3: CASSPPPDRPNTEAFF

V: TRBV30
J: TRBJ2-5
CDR3: CAWSVPFERGETQYF

V: TRBV7-8
J: TRBJ2-3
CDR3: CASSLDGGDTTDTQYF

V: TRBV7-7
J: TRBJ2-5
CDR3: CASSLVGLAGETQYF

V: TRBV3-1/TRBV3-2
J: TRBJ1-1
CDR3: CASSPSGTNTEAFF

V: TRBV6-5
J: TRBJ1-2
CDR3: CASSYTSGDYGYTF

V: TRBV3-1/TRBV3-2
J: TRBJ1-3
CDR3: CASSQDSIGGNTIYF

V: TRBV18
J: TRBJ1-3
CDR3: CASSPLPQGERDTIYF

V: TRBV9
J: TRBJ2-2
CDR3: CASSPVASNTGELFF

V: TRBV6-5
J: TRBJ1-6
CDR3: CASSYAGVNSPLHF

V: TRBV6-5
J: TRBJ1-1
CDR3: CASSLTDPNTEAFF

V: TRBV5-4
J: TRBJ2-3
CDR3: CASSSEKKTGSTDTQYF

V: TRBV6-5
J: TRBJ1-4
CDR3: CASRPGTALNEKLFF

V: TRBV18
J: TRBJ1-1
CDR3: CASSPPTRAMNTEAFF

V: TRBV7-2
J: TRBJ2-1
CDR3: CASSLGSGSPNEQFF

V: TRBV3-1/TRBV3-2
J: TRBJ1-2
CDR3: CASSQGGVHGYTF

V: TRBV11-3
J: TRBJ2-1
CDR3: CASTPGGGHEQFF

V: TRBV6-5
J: TRBJ2-1
CDR3: CASSRTSGSLDEQFF

V: TRBV18
J: TRBJ2-3
CDR3: CASSTSGSPADTQYF

V: TRBV6-5
J: TRBJ1-2
CDR3: CASKGGDSYGYTF

V: TRBV6-5
J: TRBJ1-1
CDR3: CASIQGTNTEAFF

V: TRBV5-1
J: TRBJ1-2
CDR3: CASSLRQGAHGYTF

V: TRBV5-1
J: TRBJ2-2
CDR3: CASSSPTKLTGELFF

V: TRBV14
J: TRBJ1-1
CDR3: CASSSRFGGTEAFF

V: TRBV11-3
J: TRBJ2-2
CDR3: CASSSLFGELFF

V: TRBV9
J: TRBJ2-1
CDR3: CASSAEQWTSNEQFF

V: TRBV19
J: TRBJ1-1
CDR3: CASSGLQGNTEAFF

V: TRBV5-1
J: TRBJ2-3
CDR3: CASSLGTVAGADTQYF

V: TRBV5-8
J: TRBJ1-1
CDR3: CASRPGGSTEAFF

V: TRBV19
J: TRBJ1-1
CDR3: CASSMGGSTEAFF

V: TRBV4-1
J: TRBJ1-1
CDR3: CASTLHRGPNTEAFF

V: TRBV4-1
J: TRBJ1-4
CDR3: CASSPGQGNEKLFF

V: TRBV6-5
J: TRBJ2-5
CDR3: CASSRDRQETQYF